A few counts support the clone carrying this TCR beta chain. Its antigen is unknown. These data come from a study of human T cells and chemical hapten exposure. About the research overall: Subjects had 2% DPC placed on about 2 cm by about 2 cm of upper inner arm skin for sensitization. Overall study results and limits: Healthy individuals' immune responses may differ from those of donors, who had alopecia. After DPC sensitization, TCRs above 1 in 1000 frequency showed no change.

In TCRdb, the RACE reads were re-called with MiXCR into one record per CDR3 protein. The sample includes roughly 200,000 distinct CDR3 sequences, around a quarter of them seen just once. Germline loops: CDR1 KGHSH, CDR2 LQKENI. The length of the CDR3 is 14 residues. V lost 5 bases to trimming and J lost 1 base, with 11 bases between them. The sample's time point: patch test 3, about 24 weeks after DPC sensitization. Noted treatment: therapeutic diphenylcyclopropenone sensitization with weekly scalp DPC. Extraction of total RNA was performed on unfractionated whole blood. The gene calls are TRBV18 and TRBJ1-1, with a tentative D call TRBD1 (5 bases). The specimen was whole blood, collected in connection with sensitization to the hapten diphenylcyclopropenone (DPC). The sequence came from a woman aged 35 to 49 with alopecia areata. Some clones in this sample may be carry-over from other donors' samples. The CDR3 here is CASSGSRENTEAFF. In DNA form, the CDR3 reads TGTGCCAGCTCAGGATCCAGGGAGAACACTGAAGCTTTCTTT.